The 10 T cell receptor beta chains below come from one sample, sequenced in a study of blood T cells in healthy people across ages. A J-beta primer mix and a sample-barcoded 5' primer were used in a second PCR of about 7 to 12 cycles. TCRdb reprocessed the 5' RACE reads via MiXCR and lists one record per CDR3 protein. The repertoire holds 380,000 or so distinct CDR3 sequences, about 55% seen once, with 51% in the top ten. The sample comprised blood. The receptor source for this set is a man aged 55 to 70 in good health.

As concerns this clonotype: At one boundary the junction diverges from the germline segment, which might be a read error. CDR3 loop: CASRAGQGVSPPHF. CDR3 sequence (DNA): TGTGCCAGCAGGGCGGGACAGGGAGTATCACCCCCCCACTTT. The J gene is TRBJ1-6, the V gene TRBV12-3 or TRBV12-4; 9 bases agree with TRBD1. This CDR3 has 14 amino acids.

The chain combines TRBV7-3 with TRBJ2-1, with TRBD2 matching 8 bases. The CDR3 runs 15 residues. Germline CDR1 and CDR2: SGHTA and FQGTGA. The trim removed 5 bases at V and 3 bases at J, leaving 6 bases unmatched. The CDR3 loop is CASSPGTSLYNEQFF. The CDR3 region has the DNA TGTGCCAGCAGCCCCGGGACTAGTCTCTACAATGAGCAGTTCTTC. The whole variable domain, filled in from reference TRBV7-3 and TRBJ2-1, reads GAGVSQTPSNKVTEKGKYVELRCDPISGHTALYWYRQSLGQGPEFLIYFQGTGAADDSGLPNDRFFAVRPEGSVSTLKIQRTERGDSAVYLCASSPGTSLYNEQFFGPGTRLTVL.

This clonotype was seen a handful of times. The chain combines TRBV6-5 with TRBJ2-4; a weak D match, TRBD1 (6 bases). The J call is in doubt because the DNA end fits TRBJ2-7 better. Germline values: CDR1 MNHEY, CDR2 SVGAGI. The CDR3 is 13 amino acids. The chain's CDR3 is CASSHGTYYEQYF. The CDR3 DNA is TGTGCCAGCAGCCATGGGACATACTACGAGCAGTACTTC.

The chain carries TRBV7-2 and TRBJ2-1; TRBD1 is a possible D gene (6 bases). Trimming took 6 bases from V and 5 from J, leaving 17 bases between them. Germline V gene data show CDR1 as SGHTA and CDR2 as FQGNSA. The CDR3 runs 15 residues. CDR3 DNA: TGTGCCAGCAGTCCCGGCAGGGGCGTACACAATGAGCAGTTCTTC. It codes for CASSPGRGVHNEQFF. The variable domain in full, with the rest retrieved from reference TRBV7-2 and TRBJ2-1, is GAGVSQSPSNKVTEKGKDVELRCDPISGHTALYWYRQSLGQGLEFLIYFQGNSAPDKSGLPSDRFSAERTGGSVSTLTIQRTQQEDSAVYLCASSPGRGVHNEQFFGPGTRLTVL.

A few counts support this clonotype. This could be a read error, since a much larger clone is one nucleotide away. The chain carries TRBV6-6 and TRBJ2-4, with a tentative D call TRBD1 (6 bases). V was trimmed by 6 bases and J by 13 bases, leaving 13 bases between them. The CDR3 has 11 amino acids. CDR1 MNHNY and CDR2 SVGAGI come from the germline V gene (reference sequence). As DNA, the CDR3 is TGTGCCAGCAGCGCAAACAGGGAGCAGTACTTC. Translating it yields CASSANREQYF.

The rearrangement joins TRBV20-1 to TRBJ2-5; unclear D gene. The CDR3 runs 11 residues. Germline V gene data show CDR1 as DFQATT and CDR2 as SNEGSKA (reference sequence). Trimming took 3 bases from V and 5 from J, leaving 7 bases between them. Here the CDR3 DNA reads TGCAGTGCTAGTGCGCTGGAGACCCAGTACTTC. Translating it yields CSASALETQYF.

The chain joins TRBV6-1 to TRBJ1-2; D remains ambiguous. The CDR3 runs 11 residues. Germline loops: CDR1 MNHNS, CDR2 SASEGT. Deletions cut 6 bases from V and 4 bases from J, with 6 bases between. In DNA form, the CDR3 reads TGTGCCAGCAGAGTGCTCTATGGCTACACCTTC. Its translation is CASRVLYGYTF.

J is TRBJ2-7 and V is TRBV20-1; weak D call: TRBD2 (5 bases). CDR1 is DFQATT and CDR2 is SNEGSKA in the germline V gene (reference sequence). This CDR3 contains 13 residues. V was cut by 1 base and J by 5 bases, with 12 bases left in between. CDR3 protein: CSARGERRDEQYF. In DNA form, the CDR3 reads TGCAGTGCTAGAGGAGAAAGGCGGGACGAGCAGTACTTC.

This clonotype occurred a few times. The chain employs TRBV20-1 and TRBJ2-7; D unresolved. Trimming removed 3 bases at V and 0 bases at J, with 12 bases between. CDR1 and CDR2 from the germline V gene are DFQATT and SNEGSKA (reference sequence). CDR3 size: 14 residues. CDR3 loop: CSARKVESSYEQYF. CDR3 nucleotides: TGCAGTGCTAGGAAAGTGGAAAGCTCCTACGAGCAGTACTTC.

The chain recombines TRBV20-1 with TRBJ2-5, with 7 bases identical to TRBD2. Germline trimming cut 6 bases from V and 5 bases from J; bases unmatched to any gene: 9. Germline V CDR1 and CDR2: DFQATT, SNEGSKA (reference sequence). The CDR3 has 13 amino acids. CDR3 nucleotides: TGCAGTGCCGCGGGGGAGGCCCTCGAGACCCAGTACTTC. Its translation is CSAAGEALETQYF.